These 6 T cell receptor beta chains were all obtained from the same sample, sequenced in a study of blood T cell repertoires in COVID-19. Clones were read by immunoSEQ multiplex PCR, and TCRdb kept only the in-frame ones, dropping some. This table has around 120,000 clones, around nine tenths appearing once. Material: peripheral blood. The receptors stem from a man aged 55-75 years with COVID-19, enrolled during active disease.

This chain connects TRBV27 to TRBJ2-5; perhaps TRBD2 as D (6 bases). The V end was cut by 7 bases, the J end by 2 bases, with 20 bases between. The CDR3 is 16 amino acids. The germline gives CDR1 MNHEY, CDR2 SMNVEV (reference sequence). The CDR3 loop reads CASTSLARGLQETQYF. The CDR3, as DNA: TGTGCCAGCACCTCCCTCGCCCGGGGACTTCAAGAGACCCAGTACTTC.

This clone was seen a single time. CDR3 nucleotides: TGTGCCTGCGGCCGCGACACAGATACGCAGTATTTT. It codes for CACGRDTDTQYF. The chain links TRBV19 to TRBJ2-3; no reliable D call. Germline V lookup: CDR1 LNHDA, CDR2 SQIVND (reference sequence). The V gene lost 11 bases and the J gene lost 2 bases, with 11 bases spanning the gap. The CDR3 covers 12 residues.

V is TRBV24-1 and J is TRBJ1-2; D unclear. The V gene lost 1 base and the J gene lost 6 bases, with 5 bases spanning the gap. From germline, CDR1 is KGHDR and CDR2 SFDVKD. This CDR3 comprises 12 residues. The CDR3 bases are TGTGCCACCAGTGATTTCGGGGATGGCTACACCTTC. Encoded protein: CATSDFGDGYTF.

J is TRBJ1-1 and V is TRBV19; D may be TRBD1 (5 bases). Trimming took 7 bases from V and 0 from J, leaving 12 bases between them. Germline CDR1 reads LNHDA; CDR2 reads SQIVND (reference sequence). The CDR3 loop spans 14 amino acids. CDR3 sequence reads: CASTRRGLNTEAFF. The CDR3, as DNA: TGTGCCAGTACCCGTAGGGGTTTGAACACTGAAGCTTTCTTT.

The chain uses TRBV29-1 and TRBJ2-7, with D tentatively TRBD2 (7 bases). CDR3 length equals 16 residues. Germline assignment: CDR1 SQVTM and CDR2 ANQGSEA. V gave up 3 bases and J gave up 4 bases, with 22 bases separating them. The CDR3 coding sequence is TGCAGCGTTGACAGCAATCCACAGGGAGGGAGGTACGAGCAGTACTTC. The encoded protein is CSVDSNPQGGRYEQYF.

The rearrangement links TRBV6-5 to TRBJ1-2; the match to TRBD1 covers 7 bases. V shed 5 bases, J shed 5 bases, and the junction held 2 bases outside the gene matches. The CDR3 is 12 residues long. CDR1 is MNHEY, CDR2 SVGAGI, per germline. CDR3 DNA: TGTGCCAGCAGTCAACAGGGGTATGGCTACACCTTC. It codes for CASSQQGYGYTF.